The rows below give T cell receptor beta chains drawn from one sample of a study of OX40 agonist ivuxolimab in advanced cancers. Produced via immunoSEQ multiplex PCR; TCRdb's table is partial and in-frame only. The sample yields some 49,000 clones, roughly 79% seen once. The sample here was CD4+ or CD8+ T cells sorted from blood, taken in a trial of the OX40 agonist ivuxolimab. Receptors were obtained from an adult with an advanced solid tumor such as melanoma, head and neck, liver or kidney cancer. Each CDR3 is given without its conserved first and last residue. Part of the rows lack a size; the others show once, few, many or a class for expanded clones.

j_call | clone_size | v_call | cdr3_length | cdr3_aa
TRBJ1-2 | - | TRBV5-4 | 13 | ASSLGQPANYGYT
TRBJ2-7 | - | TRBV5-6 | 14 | ASSLGGLGLAYEQY
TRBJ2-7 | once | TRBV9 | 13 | ASSGDRDPTGEQY
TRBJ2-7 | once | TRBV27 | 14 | ASSLYFAGGLYEQY
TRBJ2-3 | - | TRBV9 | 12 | ASSVSSYTDTQY
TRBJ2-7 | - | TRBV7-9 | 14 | ASSTNPSGRSTGQY
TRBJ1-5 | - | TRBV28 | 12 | ASAPTGSNQPQH
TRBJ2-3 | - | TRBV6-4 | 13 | ASSALEGGTDTQY
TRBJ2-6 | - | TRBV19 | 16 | ASSILAAIGPGANVLT
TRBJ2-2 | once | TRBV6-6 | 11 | ASSGTGGGKLF
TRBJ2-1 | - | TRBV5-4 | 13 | ASSRPAGGPDEQF
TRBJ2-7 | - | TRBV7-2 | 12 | ASTRDRGPYEQY
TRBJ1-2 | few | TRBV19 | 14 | ASSGGPGDRGEGYT
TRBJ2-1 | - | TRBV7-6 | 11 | ASSAQTYNEQF
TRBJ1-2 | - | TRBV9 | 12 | ASSPGGRNYGYT
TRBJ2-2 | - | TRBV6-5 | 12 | ASSYGVHTGELF
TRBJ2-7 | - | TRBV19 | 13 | ASSRGLAGNYEQY
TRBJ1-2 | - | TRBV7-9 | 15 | ASELSSLGIPNYGYT
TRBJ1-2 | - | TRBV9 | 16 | ASSVSPNRVGEDYGYT
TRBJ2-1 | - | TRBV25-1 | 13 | ASVAGFGSYNEQF
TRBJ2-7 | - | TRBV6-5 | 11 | ASRPNRQGGQY
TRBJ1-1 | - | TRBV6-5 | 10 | ASSSRWTEAF
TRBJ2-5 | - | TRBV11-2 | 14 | ASRDWKRVMGETQY
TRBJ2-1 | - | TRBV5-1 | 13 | ASSLGSGRRGEQF
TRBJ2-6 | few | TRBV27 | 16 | ASSPRQGLGPGANVLT
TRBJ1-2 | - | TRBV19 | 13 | ASSTPAGANYGYT
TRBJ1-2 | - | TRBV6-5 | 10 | ASSTDRLGYT
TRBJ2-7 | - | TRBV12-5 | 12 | ASGPTGNIYEQY
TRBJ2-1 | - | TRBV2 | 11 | ASSELGLNEQF
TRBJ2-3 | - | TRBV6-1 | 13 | ASGDGPTSTDTQY
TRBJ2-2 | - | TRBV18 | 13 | ASSQDRGTTGELF
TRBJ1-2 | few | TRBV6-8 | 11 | ASSFDTPQGYT
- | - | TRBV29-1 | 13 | SVYPAQGNLHEQY
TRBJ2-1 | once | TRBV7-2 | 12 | ASSLLEGGGGQF
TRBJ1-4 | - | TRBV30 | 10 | AWSPSLEKLF
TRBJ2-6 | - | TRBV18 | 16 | ASSAQGSMSSGANVLT
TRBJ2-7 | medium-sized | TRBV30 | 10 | AWTHGGYEQY
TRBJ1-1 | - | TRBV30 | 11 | AWSDQGWAEAF
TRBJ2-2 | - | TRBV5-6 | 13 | ASSSLTQNTGELF
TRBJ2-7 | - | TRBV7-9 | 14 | ASSPAGAGVLDEQY
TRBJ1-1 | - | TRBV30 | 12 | AWSLGGAKTEAF
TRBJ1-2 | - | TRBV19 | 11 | ASSMVVGYGYT
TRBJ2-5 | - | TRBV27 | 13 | ASSPFYAVQETQY
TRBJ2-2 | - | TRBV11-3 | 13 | ASSVDRQLTGELF
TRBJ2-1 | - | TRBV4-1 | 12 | ASRSYRGLNEQF
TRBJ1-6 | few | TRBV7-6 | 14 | ASSLMAPGGSSPLH
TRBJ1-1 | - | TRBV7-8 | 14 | ASSSRPGTGVAEAF
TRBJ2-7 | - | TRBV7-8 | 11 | ASSSSDSGEQY
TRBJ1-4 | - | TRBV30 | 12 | AWSVSGSNEKLF
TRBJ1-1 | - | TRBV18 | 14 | ASSPGQGAFVAEAF
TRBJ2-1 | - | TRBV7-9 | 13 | ASRPGTSGSNEQF
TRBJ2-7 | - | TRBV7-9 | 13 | ASSLAGTGSYEQY
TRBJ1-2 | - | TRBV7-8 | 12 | ASSLAPENYGYT
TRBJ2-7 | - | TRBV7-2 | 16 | ASSPLGMRTALSYEQY
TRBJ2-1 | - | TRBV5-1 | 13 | ASSPRQGANNEQF
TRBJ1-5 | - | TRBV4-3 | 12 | ASSQGLSNQPQH
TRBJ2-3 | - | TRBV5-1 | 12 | ASKRDAYADTQY
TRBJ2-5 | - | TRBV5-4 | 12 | ASSLAGGGETQY